This TCR beta chain came from a study of blood T cell repertoires in COVID-19 (dated by TCRdb to about 2020). Regarding the complete study: Collaborator samples came from the United States, Italy and Spain and covered acute and convalescent phases of COVID-19. The material from the prospective study consisted of cDNA or gDNA derived from T cells, B-cell-depleted T cells, or PBMCs. Deeply sampled blood TCRbeta repertoires from subjects exposed to, actively infected with, or recovered from COVID-19 were included in the dataset. The repertoires were released in a freely available public database intended as a resource for research on the immune response to SARS-CoV-2. Samples came from the ongoing ImmuneRACE study (first 160 participants) plus 1,254 subjects from 6 global collaborators. A de-identified subject ID, COVID-19 status, age in years and sex were almost always included in the sample metadata. Where available, HLA class I and class II types were obtained from metadata supplied by the sample provider rather than from assay-based typing.

Details on this clone: It lacks a known antigen. No much larger clone is present one base from it, and per-base qualities are unavailable.

What the work shows at the level of the full study, not this receptor alone: The amount of clinical and demographic metadata varied by source and participant and was provided uncurated.

The immunoSEQ Assay, a bias-controlled multiplex PCR, was used to amplify TCRbeta CDR3 regions from genomic DNA. As for how the authors treated the data: Nucleated cell counts per sample were estimated from amplification of reference gene primers within the assay. Sequence reads were collapsed and filtered to measure the absolute abundance of every unique TCRbeta CDR3 rearrangement. For each sample, productive Simpson clonality was calculated by taking the square root of Simpson's diversity index across productive rearrangements. TCRdb mirrors the immuneACCESS table, restricted to in-frame sequences. Some clones are absent from its copies; in checked studies, under half trace to an unresolved V gene, and the reason for the others is unknown. The DNA gave D and trimming, while V, J and clone size come from that table. The sample table holds some 300,000 clones, of which approximately 86% were seen once. About 4% of the sample is in the top ten clones.

Collaborating institutions collected whole blood in K2EDTA tubes following their own protocols. For TCRbeta analysis, collaborator samples were shipped as frozen whole blood, as isolated PBMCs, or as DNA extracted from either sample type. CDR3 length: 15 amino acids, cysteine to phenylalanine. The DNA shown is the 45-base CDR3, in frame from base 1. Trimming removed 1 base from V and 5 bases from J; the gene matches leave 5 bases unexplained. CDR1 SGHAT and CDR2 FQNNGV were looked up in the germline V gene. The chain employs TRBV11-2 and TRBJ2-3, with 8 bases matching TRBD2. The specimen sequenced was peripheral blood. This clonotype was sampled from a woman aged 50 to 65 with active or convalescent COVID-19. The CDR3 region: CASSLVGSGVDTQYF. The DNA reads as follows: TGTGCCAGCAGCTTAGTAGGTAGCGGGGTAGATACGCAGTATTTT.